A single sample is the source of the 31 T cell receptor beta chains below, sequenced in a study of blood T cell repertoires in COVID-19. Produced via immunoSEQ multiplex PCR; TCRdb's table is partial and in-frame only. Seen here are about 150,000 clones, about 86% observed once, and the top ten hold around 3.5%. Sequenced material: peripheral blood. The receptors were sampled from a man between 65 and 85 years old with acute or convalescent COVID-19.

The rearrangement joins TRBV2 to TRBJ2-4; D unclear. CDR1 and CDR2 from the germline V gene are SNHLY and FYNNEI. This CDR3 has 14 residues. The V end was cut by 2 bases, the J end by 0 bases, with 5 bases between. CDR3 sequence: CASSEPLAKNIQYF. The CDR3 DNA sequence: TGTGCCAGCAGTGAACCGTTAGCCAAAAACATTCAGTACTTC. The whole variable domain, remainder taken from reference TRBV2 and TRBJ2-4, is EPEVTQTPSHQVTQMGQEVILRCVPISNHLYFYWYRQILGQKVEFLVSFYNNEISEKSEIFDDQFSVERPDGSNFTLKIRSTKLEDSAMYFCASSEPLAKNIQYFGAGTRLSVL.

This chain uses TRBV4-1 with TRBJ1-5, with D unresolved. Germline lookup yields CDR1 MGHRA and CDR2 YSYEKL. The CDR3 extends over 15 amino acids. V was clipped by 0 bases and J by 10 bases, with 16 bases between them. CDR3 DNA: TGCGCCAGCAGCCAAGAGGTACAGTCGGTGCTCCCCCAGCATTTT. Protein: CASSQEVQSVLPQHF.

The V gene is TRBV28, the J gene TRBJ2-2; D is unclear. The germline CDR1 and CDR2 sequences are MDHEN and SYDVKM. V lost 2 bases to trimming and J lost 4 bases, with 2 bases between them. The CDR3 spans 12 residues. The CDR3 DNA is TGTGCCAGCAGTTTACTCACCGGGGAGCTGTTTTTT. Translation: CASSLLTGELFF.

This clone was observed a few times. This chain links TRBV19 with TRBJ2-1; no clear D gene. Germline loops: CDR1 LNHDA, CDR2 SQIVND (reference sequence). The CDR3 spans 12 residues. The V end lost 7 bases, the J end lost 8 bases, and 12 bases lay between the germline ends. The CDR3 region is CASIFIEDEQFF. For the CDR3, the DNA is TGTGCCAGTATCTTTATAGAGGATGAGCAGTTCTTC.

A few counts support this clone. CDR3 bases: TGTGCCAGCAGCTTAACCACTAACTCCTACAATGAGCAGTTCTTC. This sequence encodes CASSLTTNSYNEQFF. V is TRBV7-3 and J is TRBJ2-1; D remains ambiguous. The CDR3 consists of 15 residues. The germline V gene encodes CDR1 SGHTA and CDR2 FQGTGA. V lost 0 bases, J lost 0 bases, and 6 bases lay in between.

The chain links TRBV7-2 to TRBJ2-5; D unclear. The CDR3 runs 13 residues. The germline gives CDR1 SGHTA, CDR2 FQGNSA. The ends were cut back, 5 bases at V and 3 bases at J, with 10 bases in the middle. CDR3 sequence: CASSRLTEETQYF. The CDR3 nucleotides are TGTGCCAGCAGCCGCCTCACGGAAGAGACCCAGTACTTC.

The genes are TRBV7-3 and TRBJ1-5; 7 bases are shared with TRBD1. CDR3 size: 17 residues. V lost 4 bases and J lost 4; bases outside the gene matches: 13. Germline-derived CDR1 and CDR2 are SGHTA and FQGTGA. CDR3 nucleotide sequence: TGTGCCAGCAGCTCGTTGGGACCGGGACAGAAGAATCAGCCCCAGCATTTT. Its translation: CASSSLGPGQKNQPQHF.

This clone was observed a few times. This chain joins TRBV19 and TRBJ1-1; D unresolved. This CDR3 is 13 amino acids long. V shed 6 bases and J shed 1 base, with 9 bases lying between them. Germline V gene lookup returns CDR1 LNHDA and CDR2 SQIVND (reference sequence). This CDR3 reads CASRTGRNTEAFF. Here the CDR3 DNA reads TGTGCCAGTAGAACTGGTCGGAACACTGAAGCTTTCTTT.

The rearrangement links TRBV5-1 to TRBJ2-1, with TRBD1 matching 7 bases. J was trimmed by 6 bases and V by 6 bases; bases with no gene match: 12. This CDR3 has 15 amino acids. Germline V gives CDR1 SGHRS, CDR2 YFSETQ. The CDR3 sequence is CASNPVSTGTNEQFF. The CDR3, as DNA: TGCGCCAGCAACCCCGTTTCGACAGGGACCAATGAGCAGTTCTTC.

This clone was observed a single time. V gene TRBV6-6 combines with J gene TRBJ1-1, with a possible D match to TRBD1 (6 bases). This CDR3 contains 14 residues. Germline assignment: CDR1 MNHNY and CDR2 SVGAGI (reference sequence). V was pared by 2 bases and J by 5 bases, with 12 bases between. CDR3 amino acids: CASSYLVGGTEAFF. As DNA, the CDR3 is TGTGCCAGCAGTTACCTGGTAGGGGGAACTGAAGCTTTCTTT.

The V and J genes are TRBV27 and TRBJ2-1; 12 positions agree with TRBD2. The CDR3 spans 15 residues. Germline CDR1 reads MNHEY; CDR2 reads SMNVEV (reference sequence). V lost 4 bases, J lost 8 bases, and 6 bases stayed unmatched. Here the CDR3 DNA reads TGTGCCAGCAGTTCCCTAGCGGGAGGGCCCCATGAGCAGTTCTTC. Translated, it gives CASSSLAGGPHEQFF.

The CDR3 sequence is CASSLVTGMGETQYF. CDR3 DNA: TGCGCCAGCAGCTTGGTCACGGGTATGGGAGAGACCCAGTACTTC. The chain employs TRBV5-1 and TRBJ2-5; no clear D gene. From germline, CDR1 is SGHRS and CDR2 YFSETQ. V lost 0 bases to trimming and J lost 4 bases, with 13 bases between them. This CDR3 contains 15 residues.

This chain connects TRBV5-5 to TRBJ1-5; a weak D match, TRBD1 (6 bases). V lost 0 bases and J 7 bases, leaving 11 bases between the germline ends. Germline V gives CDR1 SGHKS, CDR2 YYEKEE (reference sequence). The CDR3 is 14 amino acids. The CDR3 coding sequence is TGTGCCAGCAGCTTGGTGGCAGGGGCCCAGCCCCAGCATTTT. It translates to CASSLVAGAQPQHF.

The chain recombines TRBV6-4 with TRBJ2-1, with D maybe TRBD2 (6 bases). The V end was cut by 2 bases, the J end by 0 bases, with 11 bases between. The CDR3 has 16 amino acids. Per the germline V gene, CDR1 is MRHNA and CDR2 is SNTAGT. CDR3 sequence (DNA): TGTGCCAGCAGTGACGGCGTCGGGAGCTCCTACAATGAGCAGTTCTTC. Encoded protein: CASSDGVGSSYNEQFF.

The chain links TRBV3-1 (or the pseudogene TRBV3-2) to TRBJ2-7, with a tentative D call TRBD1 (5 bases). Germline V gene sequence: CDR1 LGHDT, CDR2 YNNKEL (reference sequence). This CDR3 contains 15 residues. Trimming removed 4 bases from V and 7 bases from J, with 20 bases in between. The CDR3 DNA follows: TGTGCCAGCAGCCCTGGGCTCAGGCAGGGCTTTGAGCAGTACTTC. It specifies CASSPGLRQGFEQYF.

This clone was observed a handful of times. The CDR3 sequence: CASSYFGRALDEQFF. The CDR3 nucleotides are TGTGCCAGCAGTTACTTCGGGAGGGCCTTGGATGAGCAGTTCTTC. The chain is built from TRBV6-5 and TRBJ2-1, with 8 bases matching TRBD2. The germline V gene encodes CDR1 MNHEY and CDR2 SVGAGI. Trimming removed 1 base from V and 8 bases from J; junction bases left unmatched: 7. CDR3 size: 15 residues.

V and J are TRBV3-1 (or the pseudogene TRBV3-2) and TRBJ2-2; TRBD2 aligns across 12 bases. This CDR3 has 20 residues. Per germline, CDR1 LGHDT and CDR2 YNNKEL (reference sequence). The V and J ends lost 0 bases and 0 bases, in that order; junction bases with no gene match: 8. Here the CDR3 DNA reads TGTGCCAGCAGCCAAGATCGAACTAGCGGGAGGATCCCGAACACCGGGGAGCTGTTTTTT. This codes for CASSQDRTSGRIPNTGELFF.

The chain couples TRBV18 to TRBJ2-3, with 10 bases fitting TRBD2. Trimming cost V 3 bases and J 2 bases; bases outside gene matches: 5. This CDR3 is 16 amino acids long. Germline V gene lookup returns CDR1 KGHSH and CDR2 LQKENI. In nucleotides, the CDR3 is TGTGCCAGCTCACCGATCGGGACTAGCGTCACAGATACGCAGTATTTT. Protein sequence: CASSPIGTSVTDTQYF.

This chain uses TRBV6-2 or TRBV6-3 with TRBJ2-3; D is perhaps TRBD1 (6 bases). The CDR3 is 15 amino acids. Between the trimmed V and J ends, which lost 6 bases and 2 bases, there was a span of 15 bases. Per the germline V gene, CDR1 is MNHEY and CDR2 is SVGEGT. The DNA of the CDR3 is TGTGCCAGCAGCTTGCCGGGACACCCCACAGATACGCAGTATTTT. It specifies CASSLPGHPTDTQYF.

This chain uses TRBV7-9 with TRBJ2-3, with TRBD1 matching over 10 bases. CDR1 and CDR2 from the germline V gene are SEHNR and FQNEAQ (reference sequence). The CDR3 runs 18 residues. V shed 4 bases, J shed 0 bases, and the junction held 10 bases outside the gene matches. The CDR3 region is CASSSSSPGQGSTDTQYF. The CDR3 DNA is TGTGCCAGCAGCTCGAGCTCCCCGGGACAGGGGAGCACAGATACGCAGTATTTT.

This clone rates as medium-sized. The chain combines TRBV30 with TRBJ1-5, with 8 bases matching TRBD1. The CDR3 has 16 residues. V shed 0 bases, J shed 3 bases, and the junction held 7 bases outside the gene matches. The V gene's germline CDR1 is GTSNPN and CDR2 SVGIG (reference sequence). This chain's CDR3 is CAWSVPSRGPNQPQHF. The CDR3 nucleotides read TGTGCCTGGAGTGTCCCGTCCAGGGGGCCCAATCAGCCCCAGCATTTT.

J is TRBJ2-5 and V is TRBV9, with 14 bases fitting TRBD2. CDR3 length: 16 residues. The germline gives CDR1 SGDLS, CDR2 YYNGEE. V shed 0 bases and J 4 bases; nucleotides not matched to a gene: 2. CDR3 in DNA: TGTGCCAGCAGCGTAGGGGGACTAGCGGGAGCAGAGACCCAGTACTTC. As protein: CASSVGGLAGAETQYF.

The rearrangement joins TRBV28 to TRBJ2-1; tentative D call: TRBD1 (6 bases). The CDR3 is 12 amino acids. Trimming shortened V by 5 bases and J by 9 bases, and 11 bases separated the two germline ends. CDR1 MDHEN and CDR2 SYDVKM come from the germline V gene. The CDR3 is CASSTGTPEQFF. DNA for the CDR3: TGTGCCAGCAGTACCGGGACACCTGAGCAGTTCTTC.

This clone occurred once. The chain uses TRBV3-1 (or the pseudogene TRBV3-2) and TRBJ2-5, with TRBD2 matching 10 bases. With V trimmed by 4 bases and J by 5 bases, 13 bases remained unmatched. This CDR3 is 17 amino acids long. Germline V lookup: CDR1 LGHDT, CDR2 YNNKEL (reference sequence). The CDR3 DNA reads TGTGCCAGCAGCCCAGGGGGTAGCGGGAGGTTTTTGGAGACCCAGTACTTC. Its protein is CASSPGGSGRFLETQYF.

In its sample, this clone was seen once. Other DNA sequences in this specimen translate into the identical CDR3. This chain links TRBV5-1 with TRBJ2-1, with TRBD2 matching 7 bases. The junction had 4 bases not matched to a gene; V was cut back by 0 bases and J by 4 bases. This CDR3 comprises 15 residues. Germline V gene data show CDR1 as SGHRS and CDR2 as YFSETQ. The CDR3 DNA sequence: TGCGCCAGCAGCTTGGAAGGACTAGGGTACAATGAGCAGTTCTTC. Protein sequence: CASSLEGLGYNEQFF.

This clone showed up just once. The CDR3 sequence is CASSFPTGGANRTGELFF. In nucleotides, the CDR3 is TGTGCCAGCAGCTTTCCGACAGGGGGCGCAAATAGGACCGGGGAGCTGTTTTTT. V gene TRBV3-1 (or the pseudogene TRBV3-2) combines with J gene TRBJ2-2; TRBD1 matches 10 bases. Germline-derived CDR1 and CDR2 are LGHDT and YNNKEL (reference sequence). The CDR3 is made up of 18 amino acids. J lost 5 bases, V lost 5 bases, and 14 bases had no gene match.

This chain uses TRBV5-4 with TRBJ2-1, with TRBD2 matching over 9 bases. The V and J ends lost 1 base and 9 bases, in that order; junction bases with no gene match: 5. The CDR3 extends over 14 amino acids. Germline V gives CDR1 SGHNT, CDR2 YYREEE (reference sequence). The CDR3 sequence is CASSLPLAGTEQFF. In DNA form, the CDR3 reads TGTGCCAGCAGCTTGCCTCTAGCGGGAACTGAGCAGTTCTTC. Full variable domain (missing parts from reference TRBV5-4 and TRBJ2-1): ETGVTQSPTHLIKTRGQQVTLRCSSQSGHNTVSWYQQALGQGPQFIFQYYREEENGRGNFPPRFSGLQFPNYSSELNVNALELDDSALYLCASSLPLAGTEQFFGPGTRLTVL.

With respect to this clone: Other nucleotide sequences from this sample produce the same CDR3. This chain links TRBV9 with TRBJ1-1; TRBD1 is a possible D gene (6 bases). Trimming pared 0 bases from V and 5 bases from J, leaving 11 bases between. In germline, CDR1 is SGDLS, CDR2 YYNGEE. This CDR3 has 14 residues. Here the CDR3 reads CASSVGQGRTEAFF. The CDR3 nucleotides are TGTGCCAGCAGCGTAGGTCAGGGGCGAACTGAAGCTTTCTTT.

This chain connects TRBV15 to TRBJ2-5, with 11 bases identical to TRBD2. Germline loops: CDR1 LNHNV, CDR2 YYDKDF (reference sequence). V shed 5 bases, J shed 5 bases, and the junction held 10 bases outside the gene matches. The CDR3 has 16 amino acids. The CDR3 DNA follows: TGTGCCACCAGCCTCGTTAGCGGGAGGGCCGAGGAGACCCAGTACTTC. It codes for CATSLVSGRAEETQYF.

The V call is TRBV5-1, the J call TRBJ1-5; D is unresolved. In germline, CDR1 is SGHRS, CDR2 YFSETQ. The CDR3 covers 14 residues. V gave up 0 bases and J gave up 5 bases, with 9 bases separating them. The CDR3 DNA follows: TGCGCCAGCAGCTTGGCCGTGGGAGATCAGCCCCAGCATTTT. It encodes CASSLAVGDQPQHF.

The genes are TRBV7-6 and TRBJ2-7; the D gene is possibly TRBD1 (6 bases). CDR1 SGHVS and CDR2 FNYEAQ come from the germline V gene. This CDR3 spans 13 amino acids. V was cut by 3 bases and J by 2 bases, with 8 bases left in between. DNA of the CDR3: TGTGCCAGCAGCTTCGGACAGACCTACGAGCAGTACTTC. It specifies CASSFGQTYEQYF.